Listed below are T cell receptor beta chains from one sample, sequenced in a study of T-cell reconstitution after alpha-beta-depleted transplantation in children. TCRdb re-analysed the PCR reads in MiXCR, keeping a single row per CDR3 protein. Found here are about 640,000 distinct CDR3 sequences, 16% of them singletons; the top ten hold 0.8% to 1.1%. The source was PBMCs from the stem cell graft donor, collected from the stem cell graft. The receptor source for this set is a human donor who donated a stem cell graft to a child with acute myeloid leukemia. Both conserved end residues are part of each CDR3. The D gene is left open where the match is weak. A row's size may be missing; if present it is once, few, many or a size class.

TRBJ2-1 | TRBV19 | many | . | TGTGCCAGTAGTATTAGGGGGGGCTCCTACAATGAGCAGTTCTTC | CASSIRGGSYNEQFF
TRBJ2-4 | TRBV20-1 | many | . | TGCAGTGCTAGCAGTGGGTTTGCCAAAAACATTCAGTACTTC | CSASSGFAKNIQYF
TRBJ2-3 | TRBV20-1 | . | . | TGCAGTGCTAGAGACCCCTTTTCGACAATAAGCACAGATACGCAGTATTTT | CSARDPFSTISTDTQYF
TRBJ2-1 | TRBV20-1 | many | TRBD2 | TGCAGTGCACCCAGACTAGCGGGGGGGCCCTACAATGAGCAGTTCTTC | CSAPRLAGGPYNEQFF
TRBJ2-2 | TRBV6-5 | few | TRBD1 | TGTGCCAGCAGTTACGGGACAGGGGTCACCGGGGAGCTGTTTTTT | CASSYGTGVTGELFF
TRBJ1-2 | TRBV20-1 | many | TRBD1 | TGCAGTGCTAGAGGGGACAGGGACTATGGCTACACCTTC | CSARGDRDYGYTF
TRBJ1-1 | TRBV15 | few | TRBD1 | TGTGCCACCAGCAGGGACAGGATGAACACTGAAGCTTTCTTT | CATSRDRMNTEAFF
TRBJ2-2 | TRBV9 | . | TRBD2 | TGTGCCAGCAGCGCCGGGACTAGTGGGACCCACGGGGAGCTGTTTTTT | CASSAGTSGTHGELFF
TRBJ1-2 | TRBV4-2 | . | . | TGTGCCAGCAGCCCCACCTCAGGGTCCCGAGGCTACACCTTC | CASSPTSGSRGYTF
TRBJ1-6 | TRBV20-1 | many | . | TGCAGTGCTAGGACATCGGTCCATTCACCCCTCCACTTT | CSARTSVHSPLHF
TRBJ2-1 | TRBV15 | . | . | TGTGCCACCAGCGCGAAGGGACCCTACAATGAGCAGTTCTTC | CATSAKGPYNEQFF
TRBJ1-1 | TRBV6-1 | many | . | TGTGCCAGCACCGTCTCGCAGGATTCTGAAGCTTTCTTT | CASTVSQDSEAFF
TRBJ2-1 | TRBV6-5 | many | . | TGTGCCAGCAGTTACTGGGGCAATGAGCAGTTCTTC | CASSYWGNEQFF
TRBJ2-5 | TRBV20-1 | many | TRBD1 | TGCAGTGCTCGATCGGGACAGGGAATGGGGCAAGAGACCCAGTACTTC | CSARSGQGMGQETQYF
TRBJ1-1 | TRBV6-5 | few | TRBD1 | TGTGCCAGCAGTAACCCAGAGGGGGCTCTATTCGCTGAAGCTTTCTTT | CASSNPEGALFAEAFF
TRBJ1-1 | TRBV12-3/TRBV12-4 | few | . | TGTGCCAGCAGTCCCTCTGGGTCCGGGACTGAAGCTTTCTTT | CASSPSGSGTEAFF
TRBJ1-1 | TRBV9 | . | . | TGTGCCAGCAGCGTTAGTGGGACGGGGAACACTGAAGCTTTCTTT | CASSVSGTGNTEAFF
TRBJ1-4 | TRBV7-2 | few | . | TGTGCCAGCAGCCGACAAACCCAGGGGACACTGTTTTTT | CASSRQTQGTLFF
TRBJ2-2 | TRBV20-1 | . | . | TGCAGTGGGGTCCTCTTTAGGAACACCGGGGAGCTGTTTTTT | CSGVLFRNTGELFF
TRBJ2-7 | TRBV7-2 | . | TRBD1 | TGTGCCAGCAGCTTAATGGGAGGACAGGGGGTCGGTGAGCAGTACTTC | CASSLMGGQGVGEQYF
TRBJ1-2 | TRBV7-9 | few | . | TGTGCCAGCCCCGGGACGGACTATGGCTACACCTTC | CASPGTDYGYTF
TRBJ2-2 | TRBV4-3 | few | TRBD1 | TGCGCCAGCAGCCAAGACCGTTCGACAGGGGGTATCACCGGGGAGCTGTTTTTT | CASSQDRSTGGITGELFF
TRBJ2-2 | TRBV27 | . | TRBD1 | TGTGCCACTTTAGGACAGGGATCCACCGGGGAGCTGTTTTTT | CATLGQGSTGELFF
TRBJ1-4 | TRBV12-3/TRBV12-4 | . | . | TGTGCCAGCATGGGTGAAAAACTGTTTTTT | CASMGEKLFF
TRBJ2-3 | TRBV20-1 | few | . | TGCAGTGCTTTCGCCCTAGGCAGGGGTGAAGATACGCAGTATTTT | CSAFALGRGEDTQYF
TRBJ2-3 | TRBV6-2/TRBV6-3 | few | TRBD2 | TGTGCCAGCAGTTTGACTAGCGGGGGGGACACAGATACGCAGTATTTT | CASSLTSGGDTDTQYF
TRBJ2-2 | TRBV7-2 | . | . | TGTGCCAGTGACTACACCGGGACAAGGAACACCGGGGAGCTGTTTTTT | CASDYTGTRNTGELFF
TRBJ1-1 | TRBV4-3 | . | TRBD1 | TGCGCCAGCAGCCAAGAAGGACAGGGGTGGGACACTGAATCTTTCTTT | CASSQEGQGWDTESFF
TRBJ2-5 | TRBV7-9 | . | . | TGTGCCAGCAGCTTAACCAGGGGAGAAGAGACCCAGTACTTC | CASSLTRGEETQYF
TRBJ1-1 | TRBV6-5 | many | . | TGTGCCAGCAGTTACTCGCTGCACACTGAAGCTTTCTTT | CASSYSLHTEAFF
TRBJ1-3 | TRBV6-2/TRBV6-3 | . | . | TGTGCCAGCAGTTACTCATGGATGAGCTCTGGAAACACCATATATTTT | CASSYSWMSSGNTIYF
TRBJ2-7 | TRBV25-1 | few | . | TGTGCCAGCAGTGCAACCGCAGGGGGGTACGAGCAGTACTTC | CASSATAGGYEQYF
TRBJ1-4 | TRBV6-5 | many | TRBD1 | TGTGCCAGCAGTTACGGGACAGGGATCGAACTGTTTTTT | CASSYGTGIELFF
TRBJ1-2 | TRBV9 | few | TRBD1 | TGTGCCAGCAGCGAGGGGGCAGACAGAGCCTATGGCTACACCTTC | CASSEGADRAYGYTF
TRBJ2-5 | TRBV9 | . | . | TGTGCCAGCAGCGTCGGACGGAATCAAGAGACCCAGTACTTC | CASSVGRNQETQYF
TRBJ1-5 | TRBV5-4 | . | . | TGTGCCAGCAGCTTCGGCAGGACCCCCAGGCCCCAGCATTTT | CASSFGRTPRPQHF
TRBJ2-3 | TRBV12-3/TRBV12-4 | . | . | TGTGCCAGCAGCCCAAACCATCGGGTTACCTTTAGCACAGATACGCAGTATTTT | CASSPNHRVTFSTDTQYF
TRBJ1-5 | TRBV30 | few | TRBD1 | TGTGCCTGGGGACAGGGGTCTAATCAGCCCCAGCATTTT | CAWGQGSNQPQHF
TRBJ2-1 | TRBV6-2/TRBV6-3 | . | . | TGTGCCAGCAGTGACGGGACACCTTACAATGAGCAGTTCTTC | CASSDGTPYNEQFF
TRBJ2-7 | TRBV6-1 | . | TRBD1 | TGTGCCAGCAGTGGGACAGGGAACCCCTACGAGCAGTACTTC | CASSGTGNPYEQYF
TRBJ2-7 | TRBV20-1 | many | . | TGCAGTGCTAGAGCCCCCCTACAGGGCCCCGGTTACGAGCAGTACTTC | CSARAPLQGPGYEQYF
TRBJ2-3 | TRBV7-9 | few | . | TGTGCCAGCAGTCCTCTGGGGGCCGCACGGTCAGATACGCAGTATTTT | CASSPLGAARSDTQYF
TRBJ2-1 | TRBV6-2/TRBV6-3 | many | . | TGTGCCAGCGGCCCCTTGTCAGCGCAGTTCTTC | CASGPLSAQFF
TRBJ1-1 | TRBV4-1 | few | TRBD1 | TGCGCCAGCAGCCAGACAGGGGGTAGCACTGAAGCTTTCTTT | CASSQTGGSTEAFF
TRBJ1-5 | TRBV20-1 | many | . | TGCAGTGCTAGGGGGTGGGGTCATAGCAATCAGCCCCAGCATTTT | CSARGWGHSNQPQHF
TRBJ2-1 | TRBV20-1 | many | TRBD2 | TGCAGTGCGTTTACTAGCGGGACCTACAATGAGCAGTTCTTC | CSAFTSGTYNEQFF
TRBJ2-5 | TRBV11-1 | once | TRBD1 | TGTGCCAGCAGCGCCCCGACCGGGACAGGAAAGGAGTGGGAGACCCAGTACTTC | CASSAPTGTGKEWETQYF
TRBJ1-4 | TRBV7-2 | . | . | TGTGCCAGCAGCCGTAACCCCCAGGGACACCGTAATGAAAAACTGTTTTTT | CASSRNPQGHRNEKLFF
TRBJ1-5 | TRBV6-5 | . | . | TGTGCCAGCAGTTACTGGGAGGGACCGAGCAATCAGCCCCAGCATTTT | CASSYWEGPSNQPQHF
TRBJ1-2 | TRBV4-3 | few | TRBD1 | TGCGCCAGCAGCCAAGATTGGGACAGGGGGCGCGTCTATGGCTACACCTTC | CASSQDWDRGRVYGYTF
TRBJ2-3 | TRBV10-3 | many | TRBD1 | TGTGCCATCAGTGCAACCGGGACAGGGAGTTCAGATACGCAGTATTTT | CAISATGTGSSDTQYF
TRBJ2-2 | TRBV25-1 | . | TRBD1 | TGTGCCAGCAGTGAATGGGGACAGACCACCGGGGAGCTGTTTTTT | CASSEWGQTTGELFF
TRBJ2-1 | TRBV18 | . | . | TGTGCCAGCTCCGTTCCTCACCCATCCTACAATGAGCAGTTCTTC | CASSVPHPSYNEQFF
TRBJ2-2 | TRBV15 | many | TRBD1 | TGTGCCACCAGCAGAGATCCGGGACAGGGGGAGCTGTTTTTT | CATSRDPGQGELFF
TRBJ2-3 | TRBV6-8 | few | TRBD2 | TGTGCCAGCAGGGAATTAGCGGGGGATAGCACAGATACGCAGTATTTT | CASRELAGDSTDTQYF
TRBJ2-3 | TRBV20-1 | . | TRBD1 | TGCAGACCCGGGACAGGGGGCCGGACTAGCACAGATACGCAGTATTTT | CRPGTGGRTSTDTQYF
TRBJ2-7 | TRBV24-1 | . | . | TGTGCCACCAGTGCTGACAGGTTCTCCTACGAGCAGTACTTC | CATSADRFSYEQYF